These 21 T cell receptor beta chains originate from one sample sequenced in a study of T cell repertoires and HLA-DP antigens. These receptors' antigens are unknown. Assay: immunoSEQ multiplex PCR; the TCRdb copy retains only in-frame clones and omits some. The sample includes 75,000 to 90,000 clones, around nine tenths seen only once; the top ten take 1.7%. The source material was CD4+ T cells from PBMCs. Every receptor here comes from a man between 50 and 59 years old in good health and CMV-seronegative.

This chain connects TRBV4-3 to TRBJ2-1; 7 positions agree with TRBD2. The J segment lost 9 bases and the V segment lost 0 bases, leaving 11 bases of the junction unmatched. CDR1 and CDR2 from the germline V gene are LGHNA and YSLEER. This CDR3 comprises 16 residues. The CDR3 spells CASSQDWAGRGIEQFF. CDR3 DNA: TGCGCCAGCAGCCAAGATTGGGCGGGGAGGGGTATTGAGCAGTTCTTC.

A single count supports this clone. V and J are TRBV6-6 and TRBJ1-2; no reliable D call. Germline V CDR1 and CDR2: MNHNY, SVGAGI (reference sequence). The length of the CDR3 is 12 residues. Deletions cut 5 bases from V and 4 bases from J, with 8 bases between. CDR3: CASSPGPYGYTF. The CDR3 DNA reads as TGTGCCAGCAGTCCCGGACCCTATGGCTACACCTTC.

This sequence joins TRBV7-2 and TRBJ2-1; the D gene is possibly TRBD2 (6 bases). The CDR3 spans 13 residues. Germline V gene data show CDR1 as SGHTA and CDR2 as FQGNSA. With 0 bases removed from V and 12 bases from J, the gap between germline ends came to 12 bases. CDR3 sequence (DNA): TGTGCCAGCAGCTTAGCGGCGGCGGGACCGCAGTTCTTC. This translates into CASSLAAAGPQFF.

Concerning this clone: The CDR3 does not close with the conserved phenylalanine or tryptophan, likely indicating a read error. The chain combines TRBV28 with TRBJ2-7; 11 bases are shared with TRBD2. Germline CDR1 MDHEN, CDR2 SYDVKM. Trimming removed 5 bases from V and 0 bases from J; junction bases left unmatched: 3. The CDR3 is 15 residues long. The CDR3 region is CASSPTSGSSYEQYL. In nucleotides, the CDR3 is TGTGCCAGCAGTCCCACTAGCGGGAGCTCCTACGAGCAGTACCTC.

The chain joins TRBV27 to TRBJ2-1; TRBD1 is a possible D gene (5 bases). Trimming took 8 bases from V and 4 from J, leaving 15 bases between them. Germline V lookup: CDR1 MNHEY, CDR2 SMNVEV (reference sequence). The CDR3 sequence is 14 residues long. CDR3 nucleotides: TGTGCCAGCCTTGCAGGGCCTCAGTACAATGAGCAGTTCTTC. Translation gives CASLAGPQYNEQFF.

The chain carries TRBV30 and TRBJ2-1; unclear D gene. With 3 bases removed from V and 7 bases from J, the gap between germline ends came to 7 bases. The CDR3 sequence is 11 residues long. The germline V gene encodes CDR1 GTSNPN and CDR2 SVGIG (reference sequence). The CDR3 DNA is TGTGCCTGGAGCGGGTTGAATGAGCAGTTCTTC. Its protein is CAWSGLNEQFF.

The CDR3 coding sequence is TGTGCCAGCAGGGAACAGGGGGTAAGCAATCAGCCCCAGCATTTT. Encoded protein: CASREQGVSNQPQHF. The gene calls are TRBV28 and TRBJ1-5; 8 bases line up with TRBD1. Germline-derived CDR1 and CDR2 are MDHEN and SYDVKM. CDR3 length equals 15 residues. V was pared by 6 bases and J by 1 base, with 5 bases of the junction left unmatched.

The chain uses TRBV5-8 and TRBJ2-7; 9 bases match TRBD2. The length of the CDR3 is 14 residues. V gave up 1 base and J gave up 3 bases; unmatched junction bases: 2. Germline V gene data show CDR1 as SGHTS and CDR2 as YDEGEE. The CDR3 is CASSLWTSDYEQYF. As DNA, the CDR3 is TGTGCCAGCAGCTTGTGGACTAGCGACTACGAGCAGTACTTC. Filled out from reference TRBV5-8 and TRBJ2-7, the complete variable domain reads EAGVTQSPTHLIKTRGQQATLRCSPISGHTSVYWYQQALGLGLQFLLWYDEGEERNRGNFPPRFSGRQFPNYSSELNVNALELEDSALYLCASSLWTSDYEQYFGPGTRLTVT.

The gene calls are TRBV5-8 and TRBJ1-4; D gene uncertain. The CDR3 contains 17 residues. Germline V CDR1 and CDR2: SGHTS, YDEGEE. Trimming cost V 6 bases and J 0 bases, with 18 bases left between them. The CDR3 sequence: CASTPGRLASTNEKLFF. The CDR3 region has the DNA TGTGCCAGCACCCCCGGGCGATTGGCCTCAACTAATGAAAAACTGTTTTTT.

V is TRBV14 and J is TRBJ2-3; D is perhaps TRBD1 (5 bases). This CDR3 has 15 residues. Trimming removed 3 bases from V and 2 bases from J, with 12 bases in between. Germline values: CDR1 SGHDN, CDR2 FVKESK. CDR3 in amino acids: CASSQPGFFTDTQYF. The CDR3 DNA sequence: TGTGCCAGCAGCCAGCCAGGGTTTTTCACAGATACGCAGTATTTT.

Written as DNA, the CDR3 is TGTGCCAGCAGTTCCGGCTCCTACGAGCAGTACTTC. As protein: CASSSGSYEQYF. This chain links TRBV6-5 with TRBJ2-5, with D hard to call. Matching the DNA end better, TRBJ2-7 makes the J call doubtful. Germline CDR1 and CDR2: MNHEY and SVGAGI. This CDR3 comprises 12 residues.

The genes are TRBV14 and TRBJ2-2; D is tentatively TRBD1 or TRBD2 (5 bases each). The CDR3 spans 18 residues. Trimming shortened V by 0 bases and J by 6 bases, and 20 bases separated the two germline ends. Germline assignment: CDR1 SGHDN and CDR2 FVKESK. The CDR3 nucleotides read TGTGCCAGCAGCCAAGATACGTTAGGGCAGGGAGACGCCGGGGAGCTGTTTTTT. It codes for CASSQDTLGQGDAGELFF.

This chain connects TRBV14 to TRBJ2-1; D is ambiguous. The CDR3 contains 13 residues. Germline values: CDR1 SGHDN, CDR2 FVKESK. The V gene lost 0 bases and the J gene lost 5 bases, with 5 bases spanning the gap. This CDR3 is CASSQDFHNEQFF. In nucleotides, the CDR3 is TGTGCCAGCAGCCAAGATTTTCACAATGAGCAGTTCTTC.

The count of this clone is one. This chain links TRBV5-1 with TRBJ1-1; the D is unclear. Germline V CDR1 and CDR2: SGHRS, YFSETQ. The CDR3 totals 12 residues. Trimming removed 0 bases at V and 8 bases at J, with 8 bases between. CDR3 in DNA: TGCGCCAGCAGCTTGGGGAACCGGGAAGCTTTCTTT. Protein: CASSLGNREAFF.

The chain carries TRBV23-1 and TRBJ2-7, with 11 bases matching TRBD2. TRBV23-1 is known as an ORF, though its function is uncertain. Germline trimming cut 6 bases from V and 3 bases from J; bases unmatched to any gene: 10. The CDR3 is 16 amino acids. This chain's CDR3 is CASSLTSGVPHYEQYF. The CDR3 nucleotides are TGCGCCAGCAGCCTGACTAGCGGGGTCCCCCACTACGAGCAGTACTTC.

In its sample, this clone was seen a few times. In DNA, the CDR3 is TGTGCCAGCAGGCCCGGGGGGATCCTCCAAGAGACCCAGTACTTC. Its translation: CASRPGGILQETQYF. The gene calls are TRBV6-5 and TRBJ2-5; 7 bases are shared with TRBD2. The germline V gene encodes CDR1 MNHEY and CDR2 SVGAGI. J was trimmed by 1 base and V by 6 bases; bases with no gene match: 8. The CDR3 spans 15 residues.

The V call is TRBV7-9, the J call TRBJ1-2; weak D call: TRBD1 (6 bases). Trimming took 2 bases from V and 6 from J, leaving 13 bases between them. Looked up from germline, CDR1 is SEHNR and CDR2 is FQNEAQ (reference sequence). This CDR3 contains 14 residues. The CDR3 DNA follows: TGTGCCAGCAGCTTAAGCAGGGGACTCAATGGCTACACCTTC. Its protein is CASSLSRGLNGYTF. Combining the CDR3 with reference TRBV7-9 and TRBJ1-2 gives the whole variable domain DTGVSQNPRHKITKRGQNVTFRCDPISEHNRLYWYRQTLGQGPEFLTYFQNEAQLEKSRLLSDRFSAERPKGSFSTLEIQRTEQGDSAMYLCASSLSRGLNGYTFGSGTRLTVV.

The chain's CDR3 is CASSQEGQGREKLFF. CDR3 coding DNA: TGCGCCAGCAGCCAAGAGGGACAGGGTAGGGAAAAACTGTTTTTT. V usage is TRBV4-1 and J usage is TRBJ1-4, with 9 bases that match TRBD1. V trimming: 0 bases; J trimming: 8 bases; junction bases outside the gene matches: 4. The CDR3 runs 15 residues. Germline V gene lookup returns CDR1 MGHRA and CDR2 YSYEKL.

The J gene is TRBJ2-7, the V gene TRBV11-2, with D tentatively TRBD2 (6 bases). This CDR3 has 14 amino acids. CDR1 and CDR2 from the germline V gene are SGHAT and FQNNGV. The V and J ends lost 3 bases and 2 bases respectively, with 11 bases between them. In DNA form, the CDR3 reads TGTGCCAGCAGCTTCGGTGCGGGAACCTACGAGCAGTACTTC. Its protein product is CASSFGAGTYEQYF.

This clone was detected a few times. V gene TRBV5-1 combines with J gene TRBJ2-7; 8 bases are shared with TRBD1. Trimming at V came to 6 bases and at J to 2 bases, leaving 13 bases not matched to a gene. Germline assignment: CDR1 SGHRS and CDR2 YFSETQ. This CDR3 spans 16 amino acids. The CDR3 loop reads CASTFASGTGTYEQYF. The DNA of the CDR3 is TGCGCCAGCACCTTCGCATCCGGGACAGGAACCTACGAGCAGTACTTC.

The rearrangement links TRBV5-6 to TRBJ2-3, with 7 bases fitting TRBD2. V lost 0 bases to trimming and J lost 1 base; unmatched junction nucleotides: 2. The CDR3 sequence is 15 residues long. Germline loops: CDR1 SGHDT, CDR2 YYEEEE. The CDR3 region is CASSLVAGGTDTQYF. The CDR3 DNA is TGTGCCAGCAGCTTGGTGGCGGGGGGCACAGATACGCAGTATTTT. Combining the CDR3 with reference TRBV5-6 and TRBJ2-3 gives the whole variable domain DAGVTQSPTHLIKTRGQQVTLRCSPKSGHDTVSWYQQALGQGPQFIFQYYEEEERQRGNFPDRFSGHQFPNYSSELNVNALLLGDSALYLCASSLVAGGTDTQYFGPGTRLTVL.